These 32 T cell receptor beta chains were sequenced from one sample in a study of blood T cells in healthy people across ages. Primers used in a second PCR of about 7 to 12 cycles were a sample-barcoded 5' primer and a J-beta primer mix. TCRdb used MiXCR to reprocess the 5' RACE reads, holding one entry per CDR3 protein. The sample gives 1.5 million to 2 million distinct CDR3 sequences, roughly a third of which show up once; about 10% is in the top ten. The material sequenced was blood. These receptors all come from a woman aged 25 to 39 in good health.

DNA of the CDR3: TGTGCCTGGAGTGCCACCGCTAGCGCCGGAGGGCCTCGCAATGAGCAGTTCTTC. Translated: CAWSATASAGGPRNEQFF. The gene calls are TRBV30 and TRBJ2-1, with a weak D call TRBD2 (6 bases). Germline V CDR1 and CDR2: GTSNPN, SVGIG (reference sequence). The germline V and J ends were trimmed by 1 base and 6 bases, with 25 bases remaining between them. The CDR3 is 18 residues long.

This clonotype was observed a few times. J is TRBJ2-1 and V is TRBV6-1; the D gene is possibly TRBD1 (5 bases). Germline assignment: CDR1 MNHNS and CDR2 SASEGT. The germline V and J ends were trimmed by 3 bases and 5 bases, with 11 bases remaining between them. The CDR3 covers 14 residues. The CDR3: CASSEAGFHNEQFF. Written as DNA, the CDR3 is TGTGCCAGCAGTGAGGCAGGGTTCCACAATGAGCAGTTCTTC.

V usage is TRBV10-3 and J usage is TRBJ2-5; 9 nucleotides align to TRBD2. The germline V gene encodes CDR1 ENHRY and CDR2 SYGVKD. The CDR3 is 17 residues long. The J segment lost 5 bases and the V segment lost 4 bases, leaving 14 bases of the junction unmatched. CDR3 residues: CAISGGASGESRETQYF. Here the CDR3 DNA reads TGTGCCATCAGTGGTGGGGCTAGCGGGGAATCCAGGGAGACCCAGTACTTC.

Notes on this clonotype: A much larger clonotype is one base distant, so this may be a read error. This chain connects TRBV7-2 to TRBJ2-7; 9 bases line up with TRBD2. The CDR3 is 15 residues long. Germline CDR1 reads SGHTA; CDR2 reads FQGNSA. DNA of the CDR3: TGTGCCAACAGCCTCCTAGCGGGGAGGGGATACGAGCAGTACTTC. Its translation: CANSLLAGRGYEQYF. Full variable domain (outside the CDR3, taken from reference TRBV7-2 and TRBJ2-7): GAGVSQSPSNKVTEKGKDVELRCDPISGHTALYWYRQSLGQGLEFLIYFQGNSAPDKSGLPSDRFSAERTGGSVSTLTIQRTQQEDSAVYLCANSLLAGRGYEQYFGPGTRLTVT.

Only a few counts were recorded for this clonotype. The chain recombines TRBV5-1 with TRBJ2-1; no definite D call. The germline V and J ends were trimmed by 2 bases and 2 bases, with 14 bases remaining between them. This CDR3 region has 16 residues. The germline V gene encodes CDR1 SGHRS and CDR2 YFSETQ. The CDR3 DNA sequence: TGCGCCAGCAGCTTTCGCCCGGAGAGCACCTACAATGAGCAGTTCTTC. It is translated as CASSFRPESTYNEQFF.

As DNA, the CDR3 is TGTGCCAGCAGGTCCGAGGGTGGGTACACTGAAGCTTTCTTT. As protein: CASRSEGGYTEAFF. The V and J genes are TRBV7-9 and TRBJ1-1; D uncertain. Germline CDR1 SEHNR, CDR2 FQNEAQ (reference sequence). The CDR3 loop spans 14 amino acids. The V gene lost 6 bases and the J gene lost 3 bases, with 14 bases spanning the gap.

This chain links TRBV30 with TRBJ1-1, with 9 bases lining up with TRBD1. Germline-derived CDR1 and CDR2 are GTSNPN and SVGIG (reference sequence). V lost 1 base, J lost 11 bases, and 5 bases stayed unmatched. This CDR3 spans 12 amino acids. For the CDR3, the DNA is TGTGCCTGGAGTGACGGACAGGGGAACGCTTTCTTT. Protein sequence: CAWSDGQGNAFF.

This clonotype was counted only a few times. J is TRBJ2-7 and V is TRBV15; D may be TRBD2 (6 bases). Deletions cut 0 bases from V and 1 base from J, with 10 bases between. The germline gives CDR1 LNHNV, CDR2 YYDKDF (reference sequence). The CDR3 covers 15 residues. Here the CDR3 reads CATSRDPGVSYEQYF. CDR3 DNA sequence: TGTGCCACCAGCAGAGACCCGGGAGTTTCCTACGAGCAGTACTTC.

This clonotype was seen more than once but under ten times. The gene calls are TRBV6-1 and TRBJ1-5; D gene ambiguous. The CDR3 covers 15 residues. The ends were cut back, 0 bases at V and 2 bases at J, with 8 bases in the middle. The V gene's germline CDR1 is MNHNS and CDR2 SASEGT. CDR3: CASSEAGSGNQPQHF. The DNA for the CDR3 is TGTGCCAGCAGTGAAGCAGGTAGCGGCAATCAGCCCCAGCATTTT.

V usage is TRBV20-1 and J usage is TRBJ2-3; D is ambiguous. The germline CDR1 and CDR2 sequences are DFQATT and SNEGSKA (reference sequence). Trimming shortened V by 3 bases and J by 6 bases, and 34 bases separated the two germline ends. The CDR3 extends over 20 amino acids. The chain's CDR3 is CSAREGRPSTTGINRDTQYF. The CDR3, as DNA: TGCAGTGCTAGGGAAGGTCGTCCCTCGACAACTGGCATCAATAGGGATACGCAGTATTTT.

This clonotype was seen many times. The chain carries TRBV29-1 and TRBJ2-1, with D hard to call. CDR3 size: 14 residues. With 3 bases removed from V and 0 bases from J, the gap between germline ends came to 9 bases. CDR1 is SQVTM, CDR2 ANQGSEA, per germline. CDR3 sequence: CSVEAQSSYNEQFF. In DNA form, the CDR3 reads TGCAGCGTTGAGGCCCAGAGCTCCTACAATGAGCAGTTCTTC.

The table lists this clonotype with many counts. V usage is TRBV29-1 and J usage is TRBJ2-3; TRBD2 matches 11 bases. Germline loops: CDR1 SQVTM, CDR2 ANQGSEA. The CDR3 length is 16 residues. Trimming at V came to 5 bases and at J to 4 bases, leaving 11 bases not matched to a gene. The DNA of the CDR3 is TGCAGCGTTTCCGGGACTAGCGGTATGAGGGCAGATACGCAGTATTTT. Residues: CSVSGTSGMRADTQYF.

This clonotype turned up a few times. The chain employs TRBV9 and TRBJ1-2, with D tentatively TRBD1 (5 bases). Per germline, CDR1 SGDLS and CDR2 YYNGEE. The CDR3 sequence is 14 residues long. The V end lost 3 bases, the J end lost 6 bases, and 15 bases lay between the germline ends. The CDR3 DNA is TGTGCCAGCAGCGAGGGGCAGGCTCGAAATGGCTACACCTTC. Translation: CASSEGQARNGYTF.

The chain uses TRBV4-1 and TRBJ2-4, with unresolved D. The J call may be faulty, since TRBJ2-7 better matches the DNA end. CDR1 is MGHRA, CDR2 YSYEKL, per germline. The CDR3 length is 12 residues. The CDR3 DNA follows: TGCGCCAGCAGCCAACAGGAGAGCGAGCAGTACTTC. Translating it yields CASSQQESEQYF.

The chain employs TRBV20-1 and TRBJ2-7, with TRBD1 identical over 11 bases. CDR3 size: 15 residues. Germline values: CDR1 DFQATT, CDR2 SNEGSKA (reference sequence). The CDR3 DNA is TGCAGCTATATTCCAGGGACAGGGGGTGCATACGAGCAGTACTTC. Protein: CSYIPGTGGAYEQYF.

The chain has TRBV27 and TRBJ2-6, with D perhaps matching TRBD1 (6 bases). The CDR3 loop spans 17 amino acids. V was trimmed by 5 bases and J by 0 bases, leaving 14 bases between them. Looked up from germline, CDR1 is MNHEY and CDR2 is SMNVEV (reference sequence). The CDR3 bases are TGTGCCAGCAGTCCGAGGGGGACGGCCTCTGGGGCCAACGTCCTGACTTTC. Translation gives CASSPRGTASGANVLTF.

This clonotype was detected many times. V is TRBV7-2 and J is TRBJ2-3; D unresolved. The germline gives CDR1 SGHTA, CDR2 FQGNSA. Trimming took 1 base from V and 3 from J, leaving 5 bases between them. The CDR3 length is 13 residues. DNA for the CDR3: TGTGCCAGCAGCTTAGTAAGGACAGATACGCAGTATTTT. Amino acid sequence: CASSLVRTDTQYF. Filled out from reference TRBV7-2 and TRBJ2-3, the complete variable domain reads GAGVSQSPSNKVTEKGKDVELRCDPISGHTALYWYRQSLGQGLEFLIYFQGNSAPDKSGLPSDRFSAERTGGSVSTLTIQRTQQEDSAVYLCASSLVRTDTQYFGPGTRLTVL.

The chain combines TRBV27 with TRBJ1-1, with no clear D. The CDR3 totals 13 residues. V was shortened by 3 bases and J by 7 bases, with 12 bases between the two germline ends. Germline CDR1 is MNHEY and CDR2 is SMNVEV (reference sequence). The CDR3 sequence: CASSFYDGGEAFF. The DNA for the CDR3 is TGTGCCAGCAGTTTTTATGATGGTGGTGAAGCTTTCTTT.

This rearrangement joins TRBV12-3 or TRBV12-4 to TRBJ2-3; D remains unclear. V was shortened by 6 bases and J by 0 bases, with 13 bases between the two germline ends. The CDR3 totals 15 residues. CDR3 residues: CASRPRTFSTDTQYF. The CDR3 DNA reads as TGTGCCAGCAGACCGAGGACGTTCAGCACAGATACGCAGTATTTT.

This clonotype was counted only a few times. The genes are TRBV9 and TRBJ2-1; a weak D match, TRBD1 (5 bases). The CDR3 is made up of 14 amino acids. Germline-derived CDR1 and CDR2 are SGDLS and YYNGEE. The V end was cut by 2 bases, the J end by 8 bases, with 14 bases between. CDR3 DNA: TGTGCCAGCAGCGTCTGGCAGGGCGACGATGAGCAGTTCTTC. This translates into CASSVWQGDDEQFF.

This clonotype was detected a few times. This chain connects TRBV28 to TRBJ2-7; 12 nucleotides agree with TRBD1. Germline CDR1 reads MDHEN; CDR2 reads SYDVKM. The CDR3 has 16 residues. Unmatched junction bases numbered 8, after V lost 5 bases and J lost 3 bases. This CDR3 reads CASSESGTGGLYEQYF. In DNA, the CDR3 is TGTGCCAGCAGTGAGTCGGGGACAGGGGGCCTCTACGAGCAGTACTTC.

Concerning this clonotype itself: Sequence at one end of the junction differs from germline and may be a read error. V gene TRBV4-1 combines with J gene TRBJ2-3; tentatively, D is TRBD1 or TRBD2 (5 bases each). Germline V CDR1 and CDR2: MGHRA, YSYEKL. The CDR3 is made up of 13 amino acids. CDR3 nucleotides: TGTGCCAGCAGCCAAGTTGGGGGAGATACGCAGTATTTT. Translating it yields CASSQVGGDTQYF.

This clonotype was recorded at least ten times. The chain recombines TRBV29-1 with TRBJ2-1; weak D call: TRBD2 (6 bases). The CDR3 runs to 11 residues. V was trimmed by 5 bases and J by 8 bases, leaving 10 bases between them. Germline V CDR1 and CDR2: SQVTM, ANQGSEA. In DNA form, the CDR3 reads TGCAGCGTTAGGAGGGGTTATGAGCAGTTCTTC. Residues: CSVRRGYEQFF.

This clonotype was counted a single time. The chain couples TRBV27 to TRBJ1-2, with D unclear. This CDR3 region has 13 residues. CDR1 is MNHEY and CDR2 is SMNVEV in the germline V gene (reference sequence). Trimming took off 2 bases at V and 4 bases at J, with 8 bases between the two ends. CDR3 amino acids: CASSLLGSYGYTF. CDR3 in DNA: TGTGCCAGCAGTTTACTAGGGAGCTATGGCTACACCTTC.

This chain connects TRBV2 to TRBJ2-5; 9 bases align to TRBD1. V was pared by 5 bases and J by 5 bases, with 9 bases of the junction left unmatched. CDR1 and CDR2 from the germline V gene are SNHLY and FYNNEI. This CDR3 contains 15 residues. CDR3 region: CASSYSGQGVETQYF. Written as DNA, the CDR3 is TGTGCCAGCAGTTACTCGGGACAGGGTGTGGAGACCCAGTACTTC. The full variable domain, rest sourced from reference TRBV2 and TRBJ2-5, is EPEVTQTPSHQVTQMGQEVILRCVPISNHLYFYWYRQILGQKVEFLVSFYNNEISEKSEIFDDQFSVERPDGSNFTLKIRSTKLEDSAMYFCASSYSGQGVETQYFGPGTRLLVL.

The rearrangement joins TRBV20-1 to TRBJ1-1; D unclear. The CDR3 is made up of 13 amino acids. Germline V gene data show CDR1 as DFQATT and CDR2 as SNEGSKA (reference sequence). Trimming pared 5 bases from V and 5 bases from J, leaving 15 bases between. The CDR3 region has the DNA TGCAGTGCTCCATGGGGAGGAGCGACTGAAGCTTTCTTT. It specifies CSAPWGGATEAFF.

This chain links TRBV20-1 with TRBJ2-4; D remains unclear. The end of the DNA is better explained by TRBJ2-7, so the J call may be wrong. Germline assignment: CDR1 DFQATT and CDR2 SNEGSKA (reference sequence). The length of the CDR3 is 14 residues. The CDR3 DNA is TGCAGTGCTAGGTCGGTAGGAAGTAACTACGAGCAGTACTTC. This encodes CSARSVGSNYEQYF.

This chain joins TRBV5-6 and TRBJ2-1; no clear D gene. The CDR3 has 12 residues. CDR1 SGHDT and CDR2 YYEEEE come from the germline V gene. Trimming left V 5 bases short and J 8 bases short, with 11 bases between. The CDR3 region is CASSKITDEQFF. CDR3 DNA: TGTGCCAGCAGTAAAATTACCGATGAGCAGTTCTTC.

V is TRBV27 and J is TRBJ2-5; TRBD2 aligns across 10 bases. V dropped 5 bases and J dropped 11; count of bases not matched to a gene: 11. Germline V gene lookup returns CDR1 MNHEY and CDR2 SMNVEV (reference sequence). CDR3 size: 14 residues. CDR3 DNA: TGTGCCAGCAGTGGGGCTAGCGGGAGATGGGGGCAGTACTTC. Translating it yields CASSGASGRWGQYF.

The V call is TRBV11-2, the J call TRBJ2-2; tentative D call: TRBD1 (5 bases). Germline V gene data show CDR1 as SGHAT and CDR2 as FQNNGV. The length of the CDR3 is 15 residues. V lost 2 bases to trimming and J lost 7 bases, with 14 bases between them. The CDR3 bases are TGTGCCAGCAGCTTAACAGGCAGGTTTAGCGGGGAGCTGTTTTTT. It specifies CASSLTGRFSGELFF.

Comments on this clonotype: At one end, the junction sequence differs from germline, possibly due to a read error. The chain joins TRBV28 to TRBJ2-7; the D is unclear. Germline CDR1 reads MDHEN; CDR2 reads SYDVKM. CDR3 size: 15 residues. This CDR3 is CACSSYLASSYEQYF. The CDR3, as DNA: TGTGCCTGCAGTTCCTATCTGGCCTCCTCCTACGAGCAGTACTTC.

This clonotype was found a few times. This rearrangement joins TRBV27 to TRBJ2-5; TRBD2 matches at 16 bases. CDR1 and CDR2 from the germline V gene are MNHEY and SMNVEV (reference sequence). The V and J ends lost 5 bases and 5 bases, in that order; junction bases with no gene match: 8. This CDR3 contains 17 residues. In nucleotides, the CDR3 is TGTGCCAGCAGTACCGGGACTAGCGGGAGGGCGTGGGAGACCCAGTACTTC. It is translated as CASSTGTSGRAWETQYF.